This T cell receptor beta chain originates from a study of T cells in Graves' hyperthyroidism and ophthalmopathy. RNA transcripts served as the template for amplifying TCR beta CDR3 regions. The HTBI set primed first-round TCR CDR3 RT-PCR. TCRdb used MiXCR to reprocess the multiplex PCR reads, holding one entry per CDR3 protein. This sample carries approximately 300,000 distinct CDR3 sequences, about a sixth of them seen once, and the ten largest clones take over 45%. In regard to this clonotype: Its specificity is not known.

Germline V gene data show CDR1 as KGHSH and CDR2 as LQKENI. This CDR3 region has 17 residues. The V end was cut by 3 bases, the J end by 0 bases, with 14 bases between. General study findings and limits: Blood also carried most thyroid clonotypes expanded above 0.001.

Criteria for exclusion of patients were uncontrolled infection, other autoimmune disease, pregnancy or lactation. The sequencing sample was made of blood. The receptor's source is a woman aged 55-69 years with Graves' ophthalmopathy. The J gene is TRBJ2-2, the V gene TRBV18, with D maybe TRBD2 (6 bases). Here the CDR3 reads CASSPAVGGANTGELFF. The CDR3 nucleotides are TGTGCCAGCTCACCCGCGGTGGGCGGGGCGAACACCGGGGAGCTGTTTTTT.